This T cell receptor (beta chain) was documented in a study of T cell repertoires in cytomegalovirus infection (dated by TCRdb to the late 2010s). About the investigation overall: Donor HLA type was relevant to the analysis, because carriage of CMV infection together with the matching HLA type was indicated by public TCR beta signatures. Overall results and qualifications from the work: The ex vivo response was dominated by HLA-C-restricted CMV-specific TCR beta clonotypes, and the single most frequent clonotype in two of eight donors was supplied by these HLA-C-restricted clonotypes. In both this cohort and an independent approximately 350-donor cohort, the cumulative frequency of public TCR beta family members distinguished carriers of CMV infection plus the relevant HLA type.

The sequencer listed for this sample is Illumina HiSeq 1500. The public reads were run again by TCRdb, first through fastp at Q25 and then through MiXCR, and only productive beta chains were kept. Rows matching on CDR3 protein sequence are summarized as one entry with the most common DNA and genes. Recorded for this sample are a few hundred thousand distinct CDR3 sequences; roughly an eighth of them occurred a single time. Together, the top ten hold around 9% of the sample. This clonotype was counted at least ten times. No antigen is known for it. Base qualities are not provided; no much larger clone lies one nucleotide away. Looking up the germline V gene yields CDR1 MDHEN and CDR2 SYDVKM. Including the terminal cysteine and phenylalanine, the CDR3 comprises 16 residues. Only the CDR3 part of the read is kept: 48 bases, read in frame from the first base. Ends trimmed: V by 5 bases, J by 0 bases; bases unmatched to a gene: 4.

The sample consisted of PBMCs. The chain employs TRBV28 and TRBJ2-1; TRBD2 aligns with 10 central bases. The origin of this receptor is a human donor in good health (CMV status not recorded). Some clones in this sample may be carry-over from other donors' samples. CDR3 sequence: CASSTSGVSSYNEQFF. The nucleotide sequence is given as TGTGCCAGCAGTACTAGCGGGGTTAGCTCCTACAATGAGCAGTTCTTC.